Below, 11 T cell receptor beta chains from the same sample are listed, as sequenced in a study of blood T cell repertoires in COVID-19. Method: immunoSEQ multiplex PCR; TCRdb's copy keeps in-frame clones and lacks some. The top ten hold 1.5% to 2.5% of the sample, which has approximately 92,000 clones, 84% seen once. The sequencing input was peripheral blood. Receptors were obtained from a man aged 65-85 years with active or convalescent COVID-19.

On this clone: Its ends do not fully match the called genes, so a read error is possible. V is TRBV28 and J is TRBJ1-5, with 8 bases aligning to TRBD1. Germline V CDR1 and CDR2: MDHEN, SYDVKM. The CDR3 has 16 residues. Written as DNA, the CDR3 is TGTACCAGCAGTTTGTCCGACAGGGGTGCCAATCAGCCCCAGCATTTT. The encoded protein is CTSSLSDRGANQPQHF.

The chain joins TRBV11-1 to TRBJ2-6; D not certain. V was cut by 6 bases and J by 3 bases, with 6 bases left in between. CDR1 SGHAT and CDR2 FQDESV come from the germline V gene (reference sequence). The CDR3 extends over 13 amino acids. CDR3 loop: CASSKNGANVLTF. The CDR3 DNA is TGTGCCAGCAGTAAAAATGGGGCCAACGTCCTGACTTTC.

This sequence joins TRBV3-1 (or the pseudogene TRBV3-2) and TRBJ1-2; D unclear. The ends were cut back, 4 bases at V and 0 bases at J, with 15 bases in the middle. Germline V gene sequence: CDR1 LGHDT, CDR2 YNNKEL (reference sequence). This CDR3 has 16 amino acids. CDR3 loop: CASSPTDLRANYGYTF. DNA of the CDR3: TGTGCCAGCAGCCCTACCGATTTGAGAGCTAACTATGGCTACACCTTC.

DNA for the CDR3: TGTGCCAGCAGGGGACAGTGGTACAATGGCTACACCTTC. The encoded protein is CASRGQWYNGYTF. The genes are TRBV28 and TRBJ1-2; TRBD1 agrees at 7 bases. Unmatched junction bases numbered 7, after V lost 6 bases and J lost 6 bases. The CDR3 runs 13 residues. The germline V gene encodes CDR1 MDHEN and CDR2 SYDVKM.

This sequence joins TRBV28 and TRBJ1-4, with 8 bases aligning to TRBD1. Germline-derived CDR1 and CDR2 are MDHEN and SYDVKM. Trimming cost V 0 bases and J 7 bases; bases outside gene matches: 10. CDR3 length equals 17 residues. The DNA of the CDR3 is TGTGCCAGCAGTTTATGGGGGGGTGGGACAGGAGGTGAAAAACTGTTTTTT. Protein sequence: CASSLWGGGTGGEKLFF.

The chain recombines TRBV7-8 with TRBJ2-3; the D gene is possibly TRBD2 (5 bases). This CDR3 is built from 15 residues. Germline CDR1 is SGHVS and CDR2 is FQNEAQ. Deletions cut 5 bases from V and 6 bases from J, with 18 bases between. In nucleotides, the CDR3 is TGTGCCAGCAGCCCAAATGAGGGAATCCGGGATACGCAGTATTTT. This sequence encodes CASSPNEGIRDTQYF.

The gene calls are TRBV5-4 and TRBJ2-3, with 8 bases matching TRBD1. CDR3 length equals 14 residues. Germline CDR1 reads SGHNT; CDR2 reads YYREEE (reference sequence). V shed 3 bases and J 9 bases; nucleotides not matched to a gene: 9. CDR3 loop: CASSSGTGGGTQYF. DNA of the CDR3: TGTGCCAGCAGCTCGGGGACAGGAGGAGGCACGCAGTATTTT.

This chain links TRBV10-3 with TRBJ2-1; TRBD2 agrees at 10 bases. Per the germline V gene, CDR1 is ENHRY and CDR2 is SYGVKD. The ends lost 0 bases at V and 6 bases at J; junction bases unmatched: 11. The CDR3 has 18 amino acids. The chain's CDR3 is CAISESASGGTIANEQFF. CDR3 in DNA: TGTGCCATCAGTGAGTCGGCTAGCGGGGGAACCATTGCCAATGAGCAGTTCTTC.

The chain has TRBV28 and TRBJ1-1; 8 bases agree with TRBD1. Trimming took 6 bases from V and 8 from J; bases not matched to a gene: 14. The germline CDR1 and CDR2 sequences are MDHEN and SYDVKM. The CDR3 has 15 amino acids. The CDR3 DNA reads TGTGCCAGCAGGGCACCAACAGGGGGGGGGTTCGAAGCTTTCTTT. Residues: CASRAPTGGGFEAFF. Drawing the rest from reference TRBV28 and TRBJ1-1, the complete variable domain is DVKVTQSSRYLVKRTGEKVFLECVQDMDHENMFWYRQDPGLGLRLIYFSYDVKMKEKGDIPEGYSVSREKKERFSLILESASTNQTSMYLCASRAPTGGGFEAFFGQGTRLTVV.

CDR3 coding DNA: TGCGCCAGCAGCTTGGCCCACGGACTAGCGGGATTCGAGCAGTACTTC. It is translated as CASSLAHGLAGFEQYF. V and J are TRBV5-1 and TRBJ2-7, with 12 bases matching TRBD2. Looked up from germline, CDR1 is SGHRS and CDR2 is YFSETQ. The ends lost 0 bases at V and 6 bases at J; junction bases unmatched: 7. The CDR3 extends over 16 amino acids. Full variable domain (missing parts from reference TRBV5-1 and TRBJ2-7): KAGVTQTPRYLIKTRGQQVTLSCSPISGHRSVSWYQQTPGQGLQFLFEYFSETQRNKGNFPGRFSGRQFSNSRSEMNVSTLELGDSALYLCASSLAHGLAGFEQYFGPGTRLTVT.

The rearrangement joins TRBV2 to TRBJ2-1, with 10 bases fitting TRBD2. The CDR3 length is 15 residues. Germline CDR1 and CDR2: SNHLY and FYNNEI. Trimming at V came to 4 bases and at J to 8 bases, leaving 8 bases not matched to a gene. As DNA, the CDR3 is TGTGCCAGCAGTGGTGGGAGCGGGGGGGGCTATGAGCAGTTCTTC. Amino acids: CASSGGSGGGYEQFF. Combining the CDR3 with reference TRBV2 and TRBJ2-1 gives the whole variable domain EPEVTQTPSHQVTQMGQEVILRCVPISNHLYFYWYRQILGQKVEFLVSFYNNEISEKSEIFDDQFSVERPDGSNFTLKIRSTKLEDSAMYFCASSGGSGGGYEQFFGPGTRLTVL.